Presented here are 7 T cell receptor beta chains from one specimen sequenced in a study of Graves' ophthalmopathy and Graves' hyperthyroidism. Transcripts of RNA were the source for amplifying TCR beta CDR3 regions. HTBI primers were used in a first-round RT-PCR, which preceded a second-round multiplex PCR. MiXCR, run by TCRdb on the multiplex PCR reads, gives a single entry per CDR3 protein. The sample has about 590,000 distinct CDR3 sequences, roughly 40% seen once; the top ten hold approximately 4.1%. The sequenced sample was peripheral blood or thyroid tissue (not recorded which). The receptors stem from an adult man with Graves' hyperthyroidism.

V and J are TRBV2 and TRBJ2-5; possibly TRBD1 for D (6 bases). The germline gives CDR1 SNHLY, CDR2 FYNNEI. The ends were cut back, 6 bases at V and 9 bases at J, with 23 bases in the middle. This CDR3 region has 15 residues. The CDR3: CASSGQSGSNQPQYF. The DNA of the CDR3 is TGTGCCAGCAGCGGACAGTCGGGAAGCAATCAGCCCCAGTACTTC.

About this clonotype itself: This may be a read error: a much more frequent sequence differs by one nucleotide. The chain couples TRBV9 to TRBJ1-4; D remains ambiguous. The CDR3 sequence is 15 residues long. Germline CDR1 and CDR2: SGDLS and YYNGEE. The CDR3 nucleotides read TGTGCCAGCAGTTTGGGCGGAAGCGGGCTAGGAAAACTGCTTTTT. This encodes CASSLGGSGLGKLLF.

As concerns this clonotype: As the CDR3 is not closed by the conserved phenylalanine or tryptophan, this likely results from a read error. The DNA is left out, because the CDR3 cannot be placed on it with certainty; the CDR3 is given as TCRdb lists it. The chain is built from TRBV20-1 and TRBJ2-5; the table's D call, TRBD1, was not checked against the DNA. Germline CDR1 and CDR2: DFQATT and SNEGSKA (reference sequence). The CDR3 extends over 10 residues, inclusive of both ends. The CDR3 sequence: CSASLEFTGV.

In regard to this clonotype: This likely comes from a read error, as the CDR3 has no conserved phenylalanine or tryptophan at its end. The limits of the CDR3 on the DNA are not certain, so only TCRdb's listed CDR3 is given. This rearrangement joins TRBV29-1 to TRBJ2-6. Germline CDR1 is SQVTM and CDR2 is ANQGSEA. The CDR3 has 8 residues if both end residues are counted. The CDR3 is CSVEDPTS.

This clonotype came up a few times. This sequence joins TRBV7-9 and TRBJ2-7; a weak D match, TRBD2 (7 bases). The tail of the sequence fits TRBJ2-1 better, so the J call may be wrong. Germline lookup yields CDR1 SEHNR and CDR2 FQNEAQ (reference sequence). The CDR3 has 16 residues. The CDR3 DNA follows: TGTGCCAGCAGCCTAGGCGGGGGCCCAGTCTACAATGAGCAGTTCTTC. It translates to CASSLGGGPVYNEQFF.

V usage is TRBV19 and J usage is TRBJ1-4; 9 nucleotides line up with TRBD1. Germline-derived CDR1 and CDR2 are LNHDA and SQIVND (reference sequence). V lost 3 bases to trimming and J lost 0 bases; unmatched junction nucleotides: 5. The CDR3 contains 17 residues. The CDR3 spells CASSMGQGTSTNEKLFF. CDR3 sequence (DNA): TGTGCCAGTAGTATGGGACAGGGTACTTCAACTAATGAAAAACTGTTTTTT. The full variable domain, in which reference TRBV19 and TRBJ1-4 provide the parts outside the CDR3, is DGGITQSPKYLFRKEGQNVTLSCEQNLNHDAMYWYRQDPGQGLRLIYYSQIVNDFQKGDIAEGYSVSREKKESFPLTVTSAQKNPTAFYLCASSMGQGTSTNEKLFFGSGTQLSVL.

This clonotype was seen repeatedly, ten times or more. The CDR3 nucleotides are TGCAGCGTTGAAGGGCTTGATGAAGCTTTCTTT. Translation: CSVEGLDEAFF. The V and J genes are TRBV29-1 and TRBJ1-1; D ambiguous. Germline CDR1 SQVTM, CDR2 ANQGSEA. V lost 1 base, J lost 7 bases, and 7 bases lay in between. The CDR3 extends over 11 amino acids. Full variable domain (rest looked up from reference TRBV29-1 and TRBJ1-1): SAVISQKPSRDICQRGTSLTIQCQVDSQVTMMFWYRQQPGQSLTLIATANQGSEATYESGFVIDKFPISRPNLTFSTLTVSNMSPEDSSIYLCSVEGLDEAFFGQGTRLTVV.